Listed below are T cell receptor beta chains from one sample, sequenced in a study of CD8 T cells in ankylosing spondylitis. Using its own MiXCR run on the 5' RACE reads, TCRdb lists one record per CDR3 protein. The data hold hundreds of thousands of distinct CDR3 sequences, with about 11% observed a single time. Sequencing was performed on blood, either unsorted or a sorted T cell fraction (not recorded which). These TCRs come from a male donor with ankylosing spondylitis. Both conserved end residues are trimmed from each CDR3.

CDR3 protein,V gene,J gene
ASRADSLYGYT,TRBV5-1,TRBJ1-2
ASSSLAGASYEQY,TRBV6-2/TRBV6-3,TRBJ2-7
SVVRREFTDTQY,TRBV29-1,TRBJ2-3
ASSQVAGRAGELF,TRBV4-3,TRBJ2-2
SARDSKDRAN,TRBV20-1,TRBJ2-5
ASSEDFALADTQY,TRBV25-1,TRBJ2-3
ASSRRQGLDIQY,TRBV4-3,TRBJ2-4
ASRAGNSPLH,TRBV6-5,TRBJ1-6
ASSIAGRYEQY,TRBV6-1,TRBJ2-7
SAPDSNSGNTIY,TRBV20-1,TRBJ1-3
ASSPRRWAPGTYNEQF,TRBV11-1,TRBJ2-1
ASSPKLDGEQF,TRBV7-2,TRBJ2-1
ASSLVSSYNEQF,TRBV7-2,TRBJ2-1
ASSYRGQGFNEQY,TRBV7-2,TRBJ2-7
SARDLSGLVAF,TRBV20-1,TRBJ1-1
ASSFSGQETQY,TRBV5-1,TRBJ2-5
ASSVQGGGELF,TRBV12-3/TRBV12-4,TRBJ2-2
ASSMGQIRQETQY,TRBV5-1,TRBJ2-5
SWGQASGYSYEQY,TRBV20-1,TRBJ2-7
ASSQGPRVVETQY,TRBV4-1,TRBJ2-5
ASSPNVAGDETQY,TRBV18,TRBJ2-5
SVEDQTVRTGAYRSRYEQY,TRBV29-1,TRBJ2-7
ASSQTGQPYNEQF,TRBV5-1,TRBJ2-1
ATSDRGPGANVLT,TRBV24-1,TRBJ2-6
ASSEYAGGGHSPLH,TRBV25-1,TRBJ1-6
ASSSHRGTTGELF,TRBV6-5,TRBJ2-2
ASSVVPNGWDYGYT,TRBV9,TRBJ1-2
ASSPDRGWDNEQF,TRBV7-2,TRBJ2-1
ASKSGRSYNEQF,TRBV19,TRBJ2-1
ASSRDYTEAF,TRBV3-1,TRBJ1-1
SARVGELTNTEAF,TRBV20-1,TRBJ1-1
SAPGALAARGDTQY,TRBV20-1,TRBJ2-3
SASTRTYQETQY,TRBV20-1,TRBJ2-5
ASSFGRGKLF,TRBV6-5,TRBJ1-4
SDRDSWSYGYT,TRBV20-1,TRBJ1-2
SFRPSALYNEQF,TRBV29-1,TRBJ2-1
ASSRRRTSGLGNEQF,TRBV28,TRBJ2-1
ASSFQGIYGYT,TRBV7-8,TRBJ1-2
ATSDGASGRNSGANVLT,TRBV24-1,TRBJ2-6
ASSLASGGAGGPDTQY,TRBV5-1,TRBJ2-3
SGDYASETQY,TRBV29-1,TRBJ2-5
ATRGNYEQY,TRBV15,TRBJ2-7
ASSLWVEGYT,TRBV28,TRBJ1-2
ASSQRTDNEQF,TRBV7-2,TRBJ2-1
SARAFGDRGVTDTQY,TRBV20-1,TRBJ2-3
ASSPRDASNQPQH,TRBV7-2,TRBJ1-5
ASSVEHTGELF,TRBV7-2,TRBJ2-2
ASSLGSTGNQPQH,TRBV12-3/TRBV12-4,TRBJ1-5
ASRSRQGVTDTQY,TRBV12-3/TRBV12-4,TRBJ2-3
SASVGAWSSTDTQY,TRBV20-1,TRBJ2-3
ASSSSGQNTEAF,TRBV6-5,TRBJ1-1
ASRPFREVRGTGELF,TRBV6-1,TRBJ2-2
ASSLEGIGSYEQY,TRBV7-2,TRBJ2-7
ATSESGTSSTYEQY,TRBV24-1,TRBJ2-7
ASSLGGGNSPLH,TRBV5-1,TRBJ1-6